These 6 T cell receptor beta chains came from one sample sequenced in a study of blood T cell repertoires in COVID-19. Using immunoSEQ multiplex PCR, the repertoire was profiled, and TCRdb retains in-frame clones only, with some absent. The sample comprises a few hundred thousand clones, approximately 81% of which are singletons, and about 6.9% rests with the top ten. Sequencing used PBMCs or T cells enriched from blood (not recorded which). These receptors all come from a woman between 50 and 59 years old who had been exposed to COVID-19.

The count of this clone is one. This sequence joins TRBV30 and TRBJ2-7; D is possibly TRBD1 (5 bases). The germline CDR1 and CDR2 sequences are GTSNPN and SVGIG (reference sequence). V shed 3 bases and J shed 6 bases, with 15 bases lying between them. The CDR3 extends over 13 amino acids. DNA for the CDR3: TGTGCCTGGAGCGTGGGGCAGGGTGGCGAGCAGTACTTC. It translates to CAWSVGQGGEQYF. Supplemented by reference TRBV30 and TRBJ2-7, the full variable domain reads SQTIHQWPATLVQPVGSPLSLECTVEGTSNPNLYWYRQAAGRGLQLLFYSVGIGQISSEVPQNLSASRPQDRQFILSSKKLLLSDSGFYLCAWSVGQGGEQYFGPGTRLTVT.

The CDR3 DNA sequence: TGTGCCAGTAGTATGGGTCCCCAGGGAGATACGCAGTATTTT. It codes for CASSMGPQGDTQYF. The V gene is TRBV19, the J gene TRBJ2-3; D perhaps matches TRBD1 (5 bases). Deletions cut 3 bases from V and 5 bases from J, with 12 bases between. This CDR3 is built from 14 residues. CDR1 and CDR2 (germline): LNHDA, SQIVND (reference sequence).

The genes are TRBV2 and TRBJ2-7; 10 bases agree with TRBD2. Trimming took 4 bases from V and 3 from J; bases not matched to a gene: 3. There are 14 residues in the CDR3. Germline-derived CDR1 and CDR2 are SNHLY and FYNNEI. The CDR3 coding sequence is TGTGCCAGCAGTGCCCTAGCGGGGGTCTACGAGCAGTACTTC. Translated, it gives CASSALAGVYEQYF. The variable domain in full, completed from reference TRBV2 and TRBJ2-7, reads EPEVTQTPSHQVTQMGQEVILRCVPISNHLYFYWYRQILGQKVEFLVSFYNNEISEKSEIFDDQFSVERPDGSNFTLKIRSTKLEDSAMYFCASSALAGVYEQYFGPGTRLTVT.

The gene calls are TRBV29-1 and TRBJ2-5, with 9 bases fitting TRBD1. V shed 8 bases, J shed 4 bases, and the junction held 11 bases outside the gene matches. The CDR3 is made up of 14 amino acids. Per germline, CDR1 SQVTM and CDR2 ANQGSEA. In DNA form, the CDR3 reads TGCAGCACGACGGGACAGGGAATTGTAGAGACCCAGTACTTC. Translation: CSTTGQGIVETQYF. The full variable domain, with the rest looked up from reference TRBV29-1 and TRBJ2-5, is SAVISQKPSRDICQRGTSLTIQCQVDSQVTMMFWYRQQPGQSLTLIATANQGSEATYESGFVIDKFPISRPNLTFSTLTVSNMSPEDSSIYLCSTTGQGIVETQYFGPGTRLLVL.

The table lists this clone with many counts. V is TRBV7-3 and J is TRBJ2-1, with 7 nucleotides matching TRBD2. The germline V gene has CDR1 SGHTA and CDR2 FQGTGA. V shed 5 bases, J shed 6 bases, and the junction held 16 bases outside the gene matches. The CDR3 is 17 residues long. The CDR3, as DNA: TGTGCCAGCAGCCAACTGGAAGCGGGATTACTTTTCAATGAGCAGTTCTTC. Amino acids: CASSQLEAGLLFNEQFF.

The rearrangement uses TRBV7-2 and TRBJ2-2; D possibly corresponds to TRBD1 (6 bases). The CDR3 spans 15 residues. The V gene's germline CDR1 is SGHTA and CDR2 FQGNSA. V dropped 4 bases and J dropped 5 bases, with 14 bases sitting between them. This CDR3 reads CASSSRQVGTGELFF. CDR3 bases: TGTGCCAGCAGCTCCCGACAGGTTGGGACCGGGGAGCTGTTTTTT.